This TCR beta chain was captured in a study of circulating and synovial CD4+ cells in juvenile arthritis. The CDR3 consists of 11 residues. The germline CDR1 and CDR2 sequences are SNHLY and FYNNEI. The germline V and J ends were trimmed by 10 bases and 1 base, with 7 bases remaining between them. TCRdb keeps only in-frame clones here, not all; method: immunoSEQ multiplex PCR. This sample has about 34,000 clones, with nearly 97% found just once. This TCR was sampled from a human donor with juvenile idiopathic arthritis. Input material: CD4+ T cells from blood. The chain recombines TRBV2 with TRBJ1-1; weak D call: TRBD1 (5 bases). The CDR3 loop reads CATQGNTEAFF. The DNA of the CDR3 is TGTGCCACCCAGGGGAACACTGAAGCTTTCTTT. The full variable domain, in which reference TRBV2 and TRBJ1-1 provide the parts outside the CDR3, is EPEVTQTPSHQVTQMGQEVILRCVPISNHLYFYWYRQILGQKVEFLVSFYNNEISEKSEIFDDQFSVERPDGSNFTLKIRSTKLEDSAMYFCATQGNTEAFFGQGTRLTVV.